The rows below give T cell receptor beta chains drawn from one sample of a study of cytomegalovirus exposure and HLA in healthy donors. Repertoires were generated with immunoSEQ multiplex PCR, while TCRdb's copy carries only in-frame clones and drops some. The table records over 200,000 clones, about 80% of them present only once. The specimen was PBMCs. Source of these receptors: a middle-aged woman in good health and CMV-seronegative. Both conserved end residues are part of each CDR3. D genes are given only for firm matches. A row's size may be missing; if present it is once, few, many or a size class.

j_call cdr3_length v_call d_call clone_size cdr3_aa cdr3_nt
TRBJ2-4 19 TRBV12-5 NA NA CASGLGSGRTPPEGGIQYF TGTGCTAGTGGTTTGGGATCCGGCCGAACCCCCCCGGAAGGGGGCATTCAGTACTTC
TRBJ1-1 14 TRBV19 NA NA CATPGRSVNTEAFF TGTGCCACCCCAGGGCGATCGGTGAACACTGAAGCTTTCTTT
TRBJ1-6 14 TRBV30 NA NA CAWLPGRRGSPLHF TGTGCCTGGCTCCCCGGGAGGAGGGGTTCACCCCTCCACTTT
TRBJ2-3 13 TRBV6-1 NA NA CASTLPGADTQYF TGTGCCAGCACACTCCCAGGGGCAGATACGCAGTATTTT
TRBJ2-1 15 TRBV19 TRBD1 once CASSMWDRGLGEQFF TGTGCCAGTAGTATGTGGGACAGGGGGCTAGGCGAGCAGTTCTTC
TRBJ1-5 15 TRBV6-1 TRBD1 NA CASSEFSRGPQPQHF TGTGCCAGCAGTGAATTTTCAAGGGGGCCTCAGCCCCAGCATTTT
TRBJ2-1 16 TRBV2 TRBD2 NA CASSELAGSSYNEQFF TGTGCCAGCAGTGAATTAGCGGGGAGCTCCTACAATGAGCAGTTCTTC
TRBJ1-5 13 TRBV10-1 NA few CASSETDPGPQHF TGCGCCAGCAGTGAGACCGATCCAGGGCCCCAGCATTTT
TRBJ1-1 13 TRBV19 NA NA CASSTQGRTEAFF TGTGCCAGTAGTACACAGGGACGCACTGAAGCTTTCTTT
TRBJ2-7 13 TRBV2 NA NA CASNIQMYYEQYF TGTGCCAGCAATATACAGATGTACTACGAGCAGTACTTC
TRBJ2-3 15 TRBV30 NA NA CAWSVTGGSTDTQYF TGTGCCTGGAGTGTAACGGGGGGCAGCACAGATACGCAGTATTTT
TRBJ1-6 19 TRBV5-6 NA NA CASSLRLSGRQPSSSPLHF TGTGCCAGCAGCTTGCGACTATCAGGCAGGCAGCCAAGCTCTTCACCCCTCCACTTT
TRBJ2-7 11 TRBV11-3 NA NA CASSSAGEQYF TGTGCCAGCAGCTCGGCGGGCGAGCAGTACTTC
TRBJ2-7 14 TRBV7-6 NA NA CASSLREVPHEQYF TGTGCCAGCAGCTTAAGAGAGGTCCCCCACGAGCAGTACTTC
TRBJ1-4 15 TRBV2 TRBD1 NA CASSIAGTGEEKLFF TGTGCCAGCAGCATTGCCGGGACAGGGGAGGAAAAACTGTTTTTT
TRBJ1-3 16 TRBV4-1 NA NA CASSQELRGDFNTIYF TGCGCCAGCAGCCAAGAACTAAGGGGCGATTTTAACACCATATATTTT
TRBJ2-5 16 TRBV27 TRBD2 NA CASSIGASGGVETQYF TGTGCCTCCTCTATCGGGGCTAGCGGGGGAGTAGAGACCCAGTACTTC
TRBJ2-5 17 TRBV4-2 TRBD2 few CASSPGASGAYQETQYF TGTGCCAGCAGCCCGGGCGCTAGCGGGGCGTACCAAGAGACCCAGTACTTC
TRBJ1-1 13 TRBV7-2 NA NA CASSPLRGEKAFF TGTGCCAGCAGCCCTCTCCGGGGGGAAAAAGCTTTCTTT
TRBJ1-5 13 TRBV30 NA once CAWSSGSNQPQHF TGTGCCTGGAGTAGCGGGAGCAATCAGCCCCAGCATTTT
TRBJ1-2 16 TRBV13 TRBD1 NA CASSHRGTGGDYGYTF TGTGCCAGCAGCCACAGGGGGACAGGGGGCGACTATGGCTACACCTTC
TRBJ2-3 15 TRBV9 NA NA CASSVAGGLTDTQYF TGTGCCAGCAGCGTAGCGGGGGGCCTGACAGATACGCAGTATTTT
TRBJ2-5 15 TRBV2 TRBD2 NA CASSYSGGAEETQYF TGTGCCAGCAGTTACAGCGGGGGGGCCGAAGAGACCCAGTACTTC
TRBJ2-7 15 TRBV5-1 NA NA CASSRGGSWGNEQYF TGCGCCAGCAGCAGGGGGGGAAGTTGGGGCAACGAGCAGTACTTC